The TCR beta chain under discussion was sequenced for a study of blood T cell repertoires in COVID-19. On the study more broadly: From the United States, Italy and Spain came samples of acute and convalescent COVID-19. In each case, the material was cDNA or gDNA derived from T cells, B-cell-depleted T cells, or PBMCs.

Germline V gene lookup returns CDR1 SGHRS and CDR2 YFSETQ. There are 20 residues in the CDR3. V dropped 4 bases and J dropped 4; count of bases not matched to a gene: 16. Sequencing was performed with immunoSEQ multiplex PCR; in TCRdb, only in-frame clones are kept and a portion is missing. The table lists about 160,000 clones, approximately 88% of them singletons. The chain has TRBV5-1 and TRBJ2-1; 14 nucleotides agree with TRBD2. This sequence was found in a woman of 80 years or more with active or convalescent COVID-19. The sequenced material came from peripheral blood. CDR3 residues: CASSDLTSGGALHNYNEQFF. CDR3 bases: TGCGCCAGCAGCGACTTGACTAGCGGGGGGGCCCTACACAATTACAATGAGCAGTTCTTC. Variable domain in full (rest from reference TRBV5-1 and TRBJ2-1): KAGVTQTPRYLIKTRGQQVTLSCSPISGHRSVSWYQQTPGQGLQFLFEYFSETQRNKGNFPGRFSGRQFSNSRSEMNVSTLELGDSALYLCASSDLTSGGALHNYNEQFFGPGTRLTVL.